This TCR beta chain was profiled in a study of blood T cell repertoires in COVID-19. Study details: Sites in the United States, Italy and Spain provided acute and convalescent COVID-19 samples.

The V gene end was trimmed by 5 bases and the J gene end by 0 bases; junction bases not matched to a gene: 4. The CDR3 contains 15 residues. Germline CDR1 reads SGHKS; CDR2 reads YYEKEE (reference sequence). Residents of about two dozen US areas, aged roughly 18 to 89 years, made up the participants. Categorization into cohorts depended on clinical history that participants reported. Authors' processing steps: Reference gene primers were amplified, and this amplification served to estimate nucleated cell counts. Measured with immunoSEQ multiplex PCR; TCRdb has only the in-frame clones, and not every one. From that table come the V and J calls and clone size; the DNA was used to work out D and trimming. This sample carries 200,000 to 300,000 clones, 88% of them seen once, and the ten largest clones take about 1.2%.

Sequenced input: PBMCs or T cells enriched from blood (not recorded which). V and J are TRBV5-5 and TRBJ1-5; 8 bases are shared with TRBD1. The sequence came from a woman in her 40s with acute COVID-19. The CDR3 region has the DNA TGTGCCAGCAGTTCGGGACAGGATAGCAATCAGCCCCAGCATTTT. Protein sequence: CASSSGQDSNQPQHF.